The 16 T cell receptor beta chains given below trace back to one sample, sequenced in a study of T cells in Graves' hyperthyroidism and ophthalmopathy. Amplification of TCR beta CDR3 regions used RNA as the template. HTBI primers were used for first-round RT-PCR of the TCR CDR3. TCRdb itself ran the multiplex PCR reads through MiXCR, one entry per CDR3 protein. The repertoire holds some 740,000 distinct CDR3 sequences, with 14% as singletons. Sequencing was performed on blood. These receptors originate from a woman younger than 30 with Graves' hyperthyroidism.

V is TRBV6-5 and J is TRBJ2-7; perhaps TRBD2 as D (5 bases). The CDR3 runs 13 residues. Germline assignment: CDR1 MNHEY and CDR2 SVGAGI. Between the trimmed V and J ends, which lost 6 bases and 3 bases, there was a span of 12 bases. CDR3 sequence reads: CASRLLGHYEQYF. The CDR3 nucleotides are TGTGCCAGCAGGTTACTAGGCCACTACGAGCAGTACTTC.

In its sample, this clonotype was seen many times. The chain is built from TRBV6-2 or TRBV6-3 and TRBJ2-3; 9 nucleotides line up with TRBD2. V lost 4 bases and J lost 0; bases outside the gene matches: 5. Germline V gives CDR1 MNHEY, CDR2 SVGEGT. The CDR3 length is 16 residues. CDR3 amino acids: CASSLYSGRSTDTQYF. DNA for the CDR3: TGTGCCAGCAGTTTATATAGCGGGAGAAGCACAGATACGCAGTATTTT.

This clonotype was observed at least ten times. V usage is TRBV7-3 and J usage is TRBJ2-5, with TRBD1 identical over 9 bases. This CDR3 comprises 13 residues. Germline assignment: CDR1 SGHTA and CDR2 FQGTGA. V was pared by 5 bases and J by 5 bases, with 3 bases of the junction left unmatched. The CDR3 reads CASSRTGVETQYF. CDR3 DNA sequence: TGTGCCAGCAGCCGGACAGGGGTGGAGACCCAGTACTTC.

This clonotype turned up a few times. The chain recombines TRBV18 with TRBJ2-1, with no clear D. Trimming pared 2 bases from V and 8 bases from J, leaving 10 bases between. CDR1 and CDR2 (germline): KGHSH, LQKENI. CDR3 length: 13 amino acids. CDR3: CASSPDTFYEQFF. Here the CDR3 DNA reads TGTGCCAGCTCACCAGATACTTTCTATGAGCAGTTCTTC.

There are a few counts of this clonotype. DNA for the CDR3: TGCGCCAGCAGCCCCCGGGCTAGTCTAGCGGGAGTCTACAATGAGCAGTTCTTC. This gives the protein CASSPRASLAGVYNEQFF. The chain carries TRBV5-1 and TRBJ2-1; 10 bases are shared with TRBD2. Trimming removed 4 bases from V and 3 bases from J; junction bases left unmatched: 13. The CDR3 is made up of 18 amino acids. In germline, CDR1 is SGHRS, CDR2 YFSETQ.

This clonotype was seen a handful of times. The J gene is TRBJ1-2, the V gene TRBV28; D may be TRBD1 (5 bases). CDR3 size: 14 residues. Trimming took off 8 bases at V and 4 bases at J, with 17 bases between the two ends. Germline CDR1 reads MDHEN; CDR2 reads SYDVKM. The CDR3 region is CASQPEGLFYGYTF. The DNA of the CDR3 is TGTGCCAGCCAACCCGAGGGACTCTTCTATGGCTACACCTTC.

This clonotype has just a few counts. V is TRBV30 and J is TRBJ2-1; D remains ambiguous. Trimming left V 5 bases short and J 0 bases short, with 5 bases between. CDR1 is GTSNPN, CDR2 SVGIG, per germline (reference sequence). The CDR3 runs 12 residues. The CDR3, as DNA: TGTGCCTGGGGGGTCTCCTACAATGAGCAGTTCTTC. Its protein is CAWGVSYNEQFF.

This clonotype was detected ten times or more. V gene TRBV11-2 combines with J gene TRBJ2-3; TRBD2 matches 10 bases. CDR1 is SGHAT, CDR2 FQNNGV, per germline. The CDR3 consists of 15 residues. V trimming: 3 bases; J trimming: 6 bases; junction bases outside the gene matches: 6. The CDR3 is CASSLLAGVWDTQYF. Written as DNA, the CDR3 is TGTGCCAGCAGCTTGCTAGCGGGAGTATGGGATACGCAGTATTTT.

The chain recombines TRBV10-2 with TRBJ1-1, with a weak D call TRBD1 (6 bases). Germline V gives CDR1 WSHSY, CDR2 SAAADI. V shed 1 base and J shed 11 bases, with 20 bases lying between them. This CDR3 is built from 15 residues. As DNA, the CDR3 is TGCGCCAGCAGTGAGTTAAGACAGGCGCTCGGGGAGGCTTTCTTT. Its translation: CASSELRQALGEAFF.

This clonotype was seen repeatedly, ten times or more. V usage is TRBV18 and J usage is TRBJ1-2; unclear D gene. Germline CDR1 KGHSH, CDR2 LQKENI. V lost 0 bases and J 4 bases, leaving 6 bases between the germline ends. The CDR3 covers 13 residues. The chain's CDR3 is CASSPPGLYGYTF. Written as DNA, the CDR3 is TGTGCCAGCTCACCACCGGGCCTCTATGGCTACACCTTC.

A note on this clonotype: One end of the junction does not line up with germline, which may come from a read error. The chain has TRBV20-1 and TRBJ2-7; 7 positions match TRBD2. The CDR3 length is 8 residues. The V gene's germline CDR1 is DFQATT and CDR2 SNEGSKA (reference sequence). This chain's CDR3 is CSAFLAAF. The CDR3, as DNA: TGCAGTGCTTTCCTAGCGGCCTTC.

This clonotype was found a few times. CDR3 coding DNA: TGTGCCAGCAGCCCGAGGACTAGCGCCCGAGAGACCCAGTACTTC. Protein: CASSPRTSARETQYF. This chain links TRBV7-8 with TRBJ2-5, with 9 bases fitting TRBD2. There are 15 residues in the CDR3. Germline CDR1 and CDR2: SGHVS and FQNEAQ. The V segment lost 5 bases and the J segment 4 bases; nucleotides outside the gene matches: 8.

This clonotype was counted a few times. This chain connects TRBV3-1 to TRBJ2-7; D gene uncertain. The CDR3 loop spans 12 amino acids. Germline lookup yields CDR1 LGHDT and CDR2 YNNKEL (reference sequence). The V gene lost 3 bases and the J gene lost 4 bases, with 7 bases spanning the gap. The CDR3 nucleotides read TGTGCCAGCAGCCAGAGAAAATACGAGCAGTACTTC. Protein product: CASSQRKYEQYF.

J is TRBJ2-1 and V is TRBV28, with 7 bases fitting TRBD1. The CDR3 runs 16 residues. Trimming took 5 bases from V and 7 from J; bases not matched to a gene: 14. Germline CDR1 and CDR2: MDHEN and SYDVKM. CDR3 bases: TGTGCCAGCAGTAGCAAATGGACACAGGGGCAGAATGAGCAGTTCTTC. Its translation is CASSSKWTQGQNEQFF.

The sample holds many counts of this clonotype. The J gene is TRBJ2-3, the V gene TRBV6-1; D gene unclear. The CDR3 covers 13 residues. Germline CDR1 and CDR2: MNHNS and SASEGT. V was clipped by 6 bases and J by 2 bases, with 9 bases between them. The DNA of the CDR3 is TGTGCCAGCAGGTCTGCGGCCACAGATACGCAGTATTTT. Translation gives CASRSAATDTQYF.

This clonotype was counted many times. The J gene is TRBJ2-3, the V gene TRBV20-1; 11 nucleotides match TRBD2. CDR3 length equals 14 residues. The trim removed 4 bases at V and 4 bases at J, leaving 4 bases unmatched. From germline, CDR1 is DFQATT and CDR2 SNEGSKA (reference sequence). The CDR3 DNA follows: TGCAGTGCTACCTCTAGCGGGAGGCCAGATACGCAGTATTTT. It yields the protein CSATSSGRPDTQYF.